The 6 T cell receptor beta chains presented below share a single source sample, sequenced in a study of T cells in Graves' hyperthyroidism and ophthalmopathy. TCR beta CDR3 sequences were amplified from RNA transcripts. During a first-round RT-PCR of the TCR CDR3, the HTBI primer set was used. MiXCR was run by TCRdb on the multiplex PCR reads, yielding one entry per CDR3 protein. The data contain 45,000 to 50,000 distinct CDR3 sequences, about 52% of them seen just once; the ten biggest clones take up roughly a third. The sample taken for sequencing was peripheral blood or thyroid tissue (not recorded which). These TCRs come from a woman aged 45-65 years with Graves' hyperthyroidism.

This clonotype was detected many times. The CDR3 reads CASSHSGDTQYF. In DNA form, the CDR3 reads TGCGCCAGCAGCCATAGCGGAGATACGCAGTATTTT. The V gene is TRBV4-1, the J gene TRBJ2-3; possible D gene TRBD2, 6 bases. Trimming took off 3 bases at V and 5 bases at J, with 6 bases between the two ends. Germline V gene sequence: CDR1 MGHRA, CDR2 YSYEKL. The length of the CDR3 is 12 residues.

The gene calls are TRBV10-3 and TRBJ1-2; TRBD1 aligns across 9 bases. Trimming at V came to 4 bases and at J to 5 bases, leaving 5 bases not matched to a gene. CDR1 and CDR2 from the germline V gene are ENHRY and SYGVKD. The CDR3 consists of 14 residues. The CDR3 here is CAISAQGQGYGYTF. The CDR3 bases are TGTGCCATCAGTGCGCAGGGACAGGGTTATGGCTACACCTTC.

This clonotype came up many times. The chain uses TRBV5-1 and TRBJ2-5; 9 bases line up with TRBD1. V lost 3 bases and J lost 1; bases outside the gene matches: 7. Germline V gene data show CDR1 as SGHRS and CDR2 as YFSETQ. CDR3 length equals 16 residues. The CDR3 reads CASSSPTGGSQETQYF. The DNA of the CDR3 is TGCGCCAGCAGCTCGCCGACAGGGGGATCCCAAGAGACCCAGTACTTC. The entire variable domain, with the rest obtained from reference TRBV5-1 and TRBJ2-5, is as follows: KAGVTQTPRYLIKTRGQQVTLSCSPISGHRSVSWYQQTPGQGLQFLFEYFSETQRNKGNFPGRFSGRQFSNSRSEMNVSTLELGDSALYLCASSSPTGGSQETQYFGPGTRLLVL.

The chain couples TRBV7-2 to TRBJ2-7; D is unresolved. Trimming shortened V by 4 bases and J by 1 base, and 11 bases separated the two germline ends. The CDR3 contains 14 residues. CDR1 SGHTA and CDR2 FQGNSA come from the germline V gene. The CDR3 loop reads CASSYSYGSYEQYF. In DNA form, the CDR3 reads TGTGCCAGCAGCTATTCCTACGGGTCCTACGAGCAGTACTTC.

This clonotype was recorded many times. The V gene is TRBV7-9, the J gene TRBJ2-6; the match to TRBD2 covers 7 bases. CDR3 length equals 18 residues. With 5 bases clipped from V and 0 bases from J, the junction kept 10 bases outside the gene matches. Germline loops: CDR1 SEHNR, CDR2 FQNEAQ (reference sequence). This CDR3 is CASSLSGTTHSGANVLTF. The CDR3 DNA reads TGTGCCAGCAGCCTATCCGGGACTACCCACTCTGGGGCCAACGTCCTGACTTTC.

V usage is TRBV10-3 and J usage is TRBJ2-6; TRBD1 might be the D (6 bases). Germline assignment: CDR1 ENHRY and CDR2 SYGVKD. There are 19 residues in the CDR3. Trimming took off 4 bases at V and 0 bases at J, with 19 bases between the two ends. The CDR3 is CAISAQGRPTSSGANVLTF. The DNA of the CDR3 is TGTGCCATCAGTGCGCAGGGGAGACCAACGAGCTCTGGGGCCAACGTCCTGACTTTC.